Sequencing of this TCR beta chain was carried out in a study of somatic mutations in cytotoxic T cells in rheumatoid arthritis. Overall study context: Flow sorting of some V beta antibody-stained T cells reached nearly 100% purity, with V beta1+ cells also TCRB-sequenced.

General study results and limits: Antigenic targets recognized by the expanded CD8+ clones remained undetermined. Slight underrepresentation of TRBV07 in rheumatoid arthritis patients was not adjusted for multiple comparisons.

V dropped 6 bases and J dropped 5 bases, with 4 bases sitting between them. In germline, CDR1 is KGHSH, CDR2 LQKENI. The CDR3 has 10 residues. Some clones are missing from TCRdb's copy, which holds only in-frame ones; the method was immunoSEQ multiplex PCR. The table shows roughly 10,000 clones, with about 85% occurring only once. CD4+ and CD8+ cells were isolated by positive magnetic bead selection, with purity checked by flow cytometry. A word on this clone: Its specificity is not known.

This sequence originates from an adult with rheumatoid arthritis. Sequences were obtained from CD8+ T cells sorted from blood. This chain connects TRBV18 to TRBJ1-1; D gene uncertain. CDR3 nucleotide sequence: TGTGCCAGCTCCGGGACTGAAGCTTTCTTT. Its translation is CASSGTEAFF.